Below are 14 T cell receptor beta chains sequenced from a single sample in a study of CD8 T cells in Susac syndrome. Reverse transcription used about 0.5 to 1 ug RNA and random hexamers. TCRdb reprocessed the immunoSEQ multiplex PCR reads via MiXCR and lists one record per CDR3 protein. The sample consists of 140,000 or so distinct CDR3 sequences, 95% of them appearing once. The sequenced sample was CD4+ T cells from PBMCs. These receptors all stem from a human donor with Susac syndrome.

This clonotype was seen once. The chain combines TRBV20-1 with TRBJ1-5; D is perhaps TRBD1 (5 bases). This CDR3 contains 13 residues. Between the trimmed V and J ends, which lost 5 bases and 3 bases, there was a span of 11 bases. Per the germline V gene, CDR1 is DFQATT and CDR2 is SNEGSKA (reference sequence). CDR3 DNA sequence: TGCAGTGCTCTCAGGGATGTCAATCAGCCCCAGCATTTT. Translating gives CSALRDVNQPQHF.

In this sample, this clonotype turned up once. The chain recombines TRBV10-3 with TRBJ2-5; no firm D call. V shed 4 bases and J shed 5 bases, with 14 bases lying between them. The CDR3 contains 14 residues. CDR1 and CDR2 (germline): ENHRY, SYGVKD. CDR3 DNA: TGTGCCATCAGTGTAGGGTCCCTCGGCGAGACCCAGTACTTC. It specifies CAISVGSLGETQYF.

The genes are TRBV20-1 and TRBJ2-3; 13 bases match TRBD2. Germline-derived CDR1 and CDR2 are DFQATT and SNEGSKA (reference sequence). V trimming: 3 bases; J trimming: 4 bases; junction bases outside the gene matches: 4. CDR3 length equals 15 residues. CDR3 sequence (DNA): TGCAGTGCTAGTGTGGGACTAGCGGGACCAGATACGCAGTATTTT. As protein: CSASVGLAGPDTQYF.

The rearrangement links TRBV5-1 to TRBJ2-3; 7 bases match TRBD2. The CDR3 spans 15 residues. Germline loops: CDR1 SGHRS, CDR2 YFSETQ. V was pared by 1 base and J by 2 bases, with 4 bases of the junction left unmatched. CDR3 in amino acids: CASSLPSGTTDTQYF. As DNA, the CDR3 is TGCGCCAGCAGCTTGCCCAGCGGGACCACAGATACGCAGTATTTT.

The rearrangement uses TRBV11-1 and TRBJ1-1; D is perhaps TRBD1 (6 bases). Between the trimmed V and J ends, which lost 8 bases and 8 bases, there was a span of 18 bases. The CDR3 consists of 13 residues. CDR1 and CDR2 (germline): SGHAT, FQDESV (reference sequence). The CDR3 loop is CASAPGAAVEAFF. The CDR3 bases are TGTGCCAGCGCCCCAGGGGCCGCCGTCGAAGCTTTCTTT.

The chain has TRBV20-1 and TRBJ1-2; the D gene is possibly TRBD1 (6 bases). Trimming stripped 5 bases from V and 4 bases from J, with 17 bases between. Germline lookup yields CDR1 DFQATT and CDR2 SNEGSKA (reference sequence). CDR3 length equals 14 residues. The CDR3 sequence: CSARNDRTGYGYTF. In DNA form, the CDR3 reads TGCAGTGCTCGCAATGACAGGACGGGCTATGGCTACACCTTC.

The V gene is TRBV3-1, the J gene TRBJ2-4; D is undetermined. Per the germline V gene, CDR1 is LGHDT and CDR2 is YNNKEL (reference sequence). Trimming left V 2 bases short and J 3 bases short, with 11 bases between. This CDR3 is built from 15 residues. The CDR3 loop is CASSQLGLDKNIQYF. CDR3 sequence (DNA): TGTGCCAGCAGCCAACTGGGTTTGGACAAAAACATTCAGTACTTC.

The chain combines TRBV4-2 with TRBJ2-5, with TRBD2 matching over 7 bases. Germline V gives CDR1 LGHNA, CDR2 YNFKEQ. Losses at the gene ends were 3 bases for V and 7 bases for J; bases not matched to a gene: 8. The CDR3 consists of 14 residues. The CDR3 sequence: CASSQGTSVGTQYF. The CDR3 region has the DNA TGTGCCAGCAGCCAGGGTACTAGCGTCGGGACCCAGTACTTC.

The rearrangement links TRBV15 to TRBJ2-7, with D possibly matching TRBD2 (5 bases). Germline V gene data show CDR1 as LNHNV and CDR2 as YYDKDF (reference sequence). Trimming removed 0 bases at V and 4 bases at J, with 10 bases between. This CDR3 is built from 14 residues. CDR3 residues: CATSRDPEGYEQYF. For the CDR3, the DNA is TGTGCCACCAGCAGAGACCCCGAGGGATACGAGCAGTACTTC.

Here the CDR3 DNA reads TGCAGTGTTAACCGAGTGTCCTACGAGCAGTACTTC. This gives the protein CSVNRVSYEQYF. The rearrangement uses TRBV20-1 and TRBJ2-7; D ambiguous. Per germline, CDR1 DFQATT and CDR2 SNEGSKA (reference sequence). The CDR3 sequence is 12 residues long. The germline V and J ends were trimmed by 7 bases and 1 base, with 11 bases remaining between them.

The chain is built from TRBV28 and TRBJ2-2, with 7 bases identical to TRBD1. This CDR3 region has 17 residues. J lost 2 bases, V lost 1 base, and 7 bases had no gene match. CDR1 is MDHEN and CDR2 is SYDVKM in the germline V gene. The CDR3 DNA is TGTGCCAGCAGTTTATCATCCGGGACAGATAACACCGGGGAGCTGTTTTTT. It encodes CASSLSSGTDNTGELFF. The complete variable domain, with remaining parts taken from reference TRBV28 and TRBJ2-2, reads DVKVTQSSRYLVKRTGEKVFLECVQDMDHENMFWYRQDPGLGLRLIYFSYDVKMKEKGDIPEGYSVSREKKERFSLILESASTNQTSMYLCASSLSSGTDNTGELFFGEGSRLTVL.

The chain has TRBV7-9 and TRBJ2-1; 10 nucleotides agree with TRBD2. This CDR3 has 16 amino acids. The trim removed 5 bases at V and 8 bases at J, leaving 12 bases unmatched. Per germline, CDR1 SEHNR and CDR2 FQNEAQ (reference sequence). The DNA for the CDR3 is TGTGCCAGCAGCGTGAATAGCGGGAGGAGCGGCGATGAGCAGTTCTTC. This encodes CASSVNSGRSGDEQFF.

The genes are TRBV20-1 and TRBJ1-2; TRBD1 agrees at 9 bases. V lost 6 bases, J lost 8 bases, and 7 bases stayed unmatched. The CDR3 is 12 amino acids. In germline, CDR1 is DFQATT, CDR2 SNEGSKA (reference sequence). Written as DNA, the CDR3 is TGCAGTGCAAAACAGGGGGCGAGAGGCTACACCTTC. Amino acid sequence: CSAKQGARGYTF.

The CDR3 is CASSPQPNEKLFF. The CDR3 DNA sequence: TGTGCCAGCAGCCCCCAACCTAATGAAAAACTGTTTTTT. The genes are TRBV7-9 and TRBJ1-4, with unresolved D. V gave up 5 bases and J gave up 3 bases, with 7 bases separating them. From germline, CDR1 is SEHNR and CDR2 FQNEAQ (reference sequence). The CDR3 loop spans 13 amino acids.